The clone carrying this TCR beta chain turned up a few times. RNA transcripts gave rise to amplified TCR beta CDR3 regions. The HTBI primer set was used in a first-round RT-PCR of the TCR CDR3. TCRdb re-called the multiplex PCR reads through MiXCR, storing one row per CDR3 protein. The repertoire holds around 480,000 distinct CDR3 sequences, with roughly an eighth as singletons. These data originate in a study of T cells in Graves' hyperthyroidism and ophthalmopathy. The germline gives CDR1 SGHTS, CDR2 YDEGEE. V lost 4 bases, J lost 9 bases, and 4 bases stayed unmatched. This CDR3 comprises 14 residues.

Sequencing input: blood. This receptor was obtained from a young woman with Graves' hyperthyroidism. The gene calls are TRBV5-8 and TRBJ2-1, with 13 nucleotides matching TRBD2. CDR3 sequence: CASSGGLAGAEQFF. In DNA form, the CDR3 reads TGTGCCAGCAGCGGTGGACTAGCGGGAGCTGAGCAGTTCTTC.